The count of the clone carrying this T cell receptor beta chain is one. This sample is part of a study of blood T cell repertoires in COVID-19. Overall study context: Donors in the United States, Italy and Spain gave samples during acute or convalescent COVID-19. T cells, B-cell-depleted T cells, or PBMCs provided the cDNA or gDNA that served as material.

Trimming removed 4 bases from V and 5 bases from J, with 5 bases in between. The CDR3 runs 11 residues. Germline lookup yields CDR1 LGHDT and CDR2 YNNKEL (reference sequence). In the original workflow: Estimates of nucleated cell counts were drawn from the amplification of reference gene primers. The repertoire was sequenced with immunoSEQ multiplex PCR; TCRdb's copy has only in-frame clones and lacks some. The D gene and trimming were derived from the DNA, and the V and J assignments and clone size from that table. The data show roughly 100,000 clones, with around 89% seen just once and roughly 3.6% held by the top ten.

Sequenced material: peripheral blood. The chain has TRBV3-1 (or the pseudogene TRBV3-2) and TRBJ2-5; D gene uncertain. This TCR was recovered from a woman aged 60-70 years with acute or convalescent COVID-19. The CDR3 DNA reads as TGTGCCAGCAGCCCAGGCGAGACCCAGTACTTC. Protein sequence: CASSPGETQYF.